These 21 T cell receptor beta chains came from one sample sequenced in a study of blood T cells in healthy people across ages. A second PCR of about 7 to 11 cycles used a sample-barcoded 5' primer and a J-beta primer mix. TCRdb fed the 5' RACE reads into MiXCR, producing one record per CDR3 protein. Altogether approximately 1.5 million distinct CDR3 sequences are present, about 35% being singletons, with the ten largest covering about 11%. Material: blood. Every receptor here comes from a woman in her thirties in good health.

This clonotype was observed a handful of times. The chain has TRBV27 and TRBJ1-1; possibly TRBD1 for D (5 bases). CDR3 length equals 15 residues. V was cut by 2 bases and J by 4 bases, with 14 bases left in between. Germline CDR1 and CDR2: MNHEY and SMNVEV (reference sequence). The CDR3 loop reads CASSLGPGGGTEAFF. For the CDR3, the DNA is TGTGCCAGCAGTTTAGGCCCGGGGGGGGGCACTGAAGCTTTCTTT.

The chain combines TRBV6-8 with TRBJ2-5; TRBD2 agrees at 8 bases. The germline CDR1 and CDR2 sequences are MNHGY and SAAAGT. Losses at the gene ends were 6 bases for V and 5 bases for J; bases not matched to a gene: 11. The CDR3 is 15 amino acids. Here the CDR3 reads CASSSGTSRAETQYF. CDR3 DNA: TGTGCCAGCAGCAGTGGGACTAGTAGGGCGGAGACCCAGTACTTC.

The chain combines TRBV5-1 with TRBJ1-2, with D maybe TRBD1 (6 bases). V lost 4 bases to trimming and J lost 0 bases, with 13 bases between them. The CDR3 spans 15 residues. Germline V gene sequence: CDR1 SGHRS, CDR2 YFSETQ. CDR3 loop: CASSGGTPTNYGYTF. In nucleotides, the CDR3 is TGCGCCAGCAGCGGTGGGACACCCACTAACTATGGCTACACCTTC.

The DNA of the CDR3 is TGTGCCAGCAGCCAAGAGCCCAGAGGCGAGCAGTACTTC. It is translated as CASSQEPRGEQYF. The chain joins TRBV3-1 to TRBJ2-7; no definite D call. V gave up 0 bases and J gave up 6 bases, with 9 bases separating them. This CDR3 is built from 13 residues. Germline V gives CDR1 LGHDT, CDR2 YNNKEL (reference sequence).

V gene TRBV29-1 combines with J gene TRBJ1-2, with D possibly matching TRBD1 (6 bases). The CDR3 loop spans 14 amino acids. V was pared by 7 bases and J by 2 bases, with 17 bases between. CDR1 is SQVTM, CDR2 ANQGSEA, per germline. The CDR3 loop reads CSAREGERNYGYTF. CDR3 nucleotides: TGCAGCGCTCGAGAGGGGGAGCGCAACTATGGCTACACCTTC.

The rearrangement uses TRBV25-1 and TRBJ2-3; D gene uncertain. Trimming stripped 8 bases from V and 2 bases from J, with 20 bases between. This CDR3 has 16 amino acids. Germline V gene lookup returns CDR1 MGHDK and CDR2 SYGVNS. CDR3 nucleotide sequence: TGTGCCAGCCAAGCACATCACAGTGGCTCCACAGATACGCAGTATTTT. This translates into CASQAHHSGSTDTQYF.

This clonotype has more than one count but fewer than ten. This chain's CDR3 is CASSATGGLFYGYTF. The CDR3 coding sequence is TGTGCCAGCAGCGCTACAGGGGGGTTGTTCTATGGCTACACCTTC. This chain uses TRBV9 with TRBJ1-2; 8 bases map to TRBD1. The germline V gene encodes CDR1 SGDLS and CDR2 YYNGEE. This CDR3 region has 15 residues. Unmatched junction bases numbered 8, after V lost 3 bases and J lost 4 bases.

In this sample, this clonotype turned up a few times. V and J are TRBV4-2 and TRBJ1-1; D gene uncertain. Trimming pared 0 bases from V and 5 bases from J, leaving 19 bases between. This CDR3 contains 17 residues. CDR1 and CDR2 from the germline V gene are LGHNA and YNFKEQ. This CDR3 is CASSQDMGWEGITEAFF. For the CDR3, the DNA is TGTGCCAGCAGCCAAGATATGGGTTGGGAGGGTATAACTGAAGCTTTCTTT.

This clonotype has only a few counts. DNA of the CDR3: TGCGCCAGCAGCATTGGGGGACAGGTAGAAGAAGCTTTCTTT. This encodes CASSIGGQVEEAFF. The chain recombines TRBV5-1 with TRBJ1-1; 8 nucleotides agree with TRBD1. V lost 4 bases, J lost 8 bases, and 10 bases stayed unmatched. The CDR3 loop spans 14 amino acids. CDR1 SGHRS and CDR2 YFSETQ come from the germline V gene.

The chain uses TRBV27 and TRBJ2-5, with D perhaps given as TRBD1 or TRBD2 (5 bases each). The CDR3 length is 17 residues. CDR1 and CDR2 (germline): MNHEY, SMNVEV (reference sequence). V gave up 5 bases and J gave up 3 bases, with 22 bases separating them. The CDR3 reads CASSPPVIPGREETQYF. CDR3 DNA: TGTGCCAGCAGTCCCCCCGTCATTCCGGGGCGGGAAGAGACCCAGTACTTC.

J is TRBJ2-3 and V is TRBV7-2; D is unclear. The CDR3 length is 16 residues. The germline gives CDR1 SGHTA, CDR2 FQGNSA. V lost 1 base, J lost 2 bases, and 13 bases lay in between. The CDR3 nucleotides read TGTGCCAGCAGCTTAGAGAGCAAGGGTTTCACAGATACGCAGTATTTT. This gives the protein CASSLESKGFTDTQYF. The whole variable domain, remainder taken from reference TRBV7-2 and TRBJ2-3, is GAGVSQSPSNKVTEKGKDVELRCDPISGHTALYWYRQSLGQGLEFLIYFQGNSAPDKSGLPSDRFSAERTGGSVSTLTIQRTQQEDSAVYLCASSLESKGFTDTQYFGPGTRLTVL.

This clonotype occurred a few times. The chain combines TRBV7-9 with TRBJ2-5; 9 positions agree with TRBD2. Germline CDR1 is SEHNR and CDR2 is FQNEAQ (reference sequence). This CDR3 contains 15 residues. The J segment lost 3 bases and the V segment lost 5 bases, leaving 7 bases of the junction unmatched. The CDR3 loop reads CASSATLAGKETQYF. Here the CDR3 DNA reads TGTGCCAGCAGCGCAACTCTAGCGGGGAAAGAGACCCAGTACTTC.

Only a few counts were recorded for this clonotype. The rearrangement uses TRBV30 and TRBJ2-5; perhaps D is TRBD1 or TRBD2 (5 bases each). Germline V CDR1 and CDR2: GTSNPN, SVGIG (reference sequence). Trimming took 1 base from V and 11 from J, leaving 17 bases between them. There are 13 residues in the CDR3. The CDR3 protein is CAWSAGSLGEQYF. The CDR3 DNA sequence: TGTGCCTGGAGTGCAGGGTCCTTGGGAGAGCAGTACTTC. Full variable domain (outside the CDR3, taken from reference TRBV30 and TRBJ2-5): SQTIHQWPATLVQPVGSPLSLECTVEGTSNPNLYWYRQAAGRGLQLLFYSVGIGQISSEVPQNLSASRPQDRQFILSSKKLLLSDSGFYLCAWSAGSLGEQYFGPGTRLLVL.

Note on this clonotype: A much larger clone sits a single nucleotide away, making a read error possible. V usage is TRBV29-1 and J usage is TRBJ2-5; tentatively, D is TRBD1 (6 bases). The CDR3 totals 15 residues. V was trimmed by 8 bases and J by 1 base, leaving 20 bases between them. CDR1 is SQVTM, CDR2 ANQGSEA, per germline. The CDR3 DNA reads TGCAGCTTACTGACGGGCAGGGGCGGCCAAGAGACCCAGTACTTC. Its translation: CSLLTGRGGQETQYF.

In its sample, this clonotype was seen a few times. The rearrangement links TRBV15 to TRBJ2-7; no clear D. V gave up 0 bases and J gave up 3 bases, with 6 bases separating them. Germline assignment: CDR1 LNHNV and CDR2 YYDKDF (reference sequence). This CDR3 has 13 amino acids. The CDR3 DNA sequence: TGTGCCACCAGCAGAGATCCCGACTACGAGCAGTACTTC. Amino acids: CATSRDPDYEQYF.

The V and J genes are TRBV28 and TRBJ2-2; 7 bases line up with TRBD1. V dropped 4 bases and J dropped 6; count of bases not matched to a gene: 14. The CDR3 spans 17 residues. Germline V gene sequence: CDR1 MDHEN, CDR2 SYDVKM. The CDR3 loop reads CASSSAATGKGAGELFF. The CDR3 DNA reads TGTGCCAGCAGTTCCGCAGCGACAGGGAAAGGGGCCGGGGAGCTGTTTTTT.

This clonotype came up a few times. The junction does not match germline at one end; this may be a read error. The rearrangement uses TRBV15 and TRBJ1-5; D is ambiguous. The germline gives CDR1 LNHNV, CDR2 YYDKDF (reference sequence). The CDR3 consists of 14 residues. In DNA, the CDR3 is TGCGCCACCAGCCTTGGCACATTAAATCAGCCCCAGCATTTT. Encoded protein: CATSLGTLNQPQHF.

This clonotype was seen a single time. The final CDR3 position lacks the conserved phenylalanine or tryptophan, pointing to a likely read error. J is TRBJ2-5 and V is TRBV3-1; 7 bases map to TRBD2. CDR1 is LGHDT and CDR2 is YNNKEL in the germline V gene (reference sequence). After removal of 0 bases from V and 9 bases from J, the junction contained 4 bases not matched to a gene. The CDR3 loop spans 13 amino acids. CDR3 in DNA: TGTGCCAGCAGCCAAGAGAGGGGAGGGGCCCAGTACTTA. This sequence encodes CASSQERGGAQYL.

This clonotype was found many times. This chain connects TRBV12-3 or TRBV12-4 to TRBJ2-5; TRBD1 matches at 11 bases. The trim removed 6 bases at V and 5 bases at J, leaving 14 bases unmatched. This CDR3 is 17 amino acids long. The CDR3 DNA reads as TGTGCCAGCAGCAGTGGACAGGGGGCGATAGGAATGGAGACCCAGTACTTC. Its protein is CASSSGQGAIGMETQYF.

The V call is TRBV20-1, the J call TRBJ2-3; 9 nucleotides agree with TRBD1. V lost 6 bases, J lost 2 bases, and 12 bases stayed unmatched. Looked up from germline, CDR1 is DFQATT and CDR2 is SNEGSKA (reference sequence). This CDR3 is built from 16 residues. The CDR3 DNA sequence: TGCAGTGCCCGAGGGAGGGACAGGGTGATCACAGATACGCAGTATTTT. Protein product: CSARGRDRVITDTQYF.

Only a few counts were recorded for this clonotype. The chain employs TRBV20-1 and TRBJ1-2, with D uncertain. This CDR3 comprises 17 residues. The germline V gene has CDR1 DFQATT and CDR2 SNEGSKA (reference sequence). V was shortened by 1 base and J by 4 bases, with 22 bases between the two germline ends. CDR3 nucleotides: TGCAGTGCTAGAGGTCCTCTTAAAGGCTCTGGAGCCTATGGCTACACCTTC. Protein product: CSARGPLKGSGAYGYTF.